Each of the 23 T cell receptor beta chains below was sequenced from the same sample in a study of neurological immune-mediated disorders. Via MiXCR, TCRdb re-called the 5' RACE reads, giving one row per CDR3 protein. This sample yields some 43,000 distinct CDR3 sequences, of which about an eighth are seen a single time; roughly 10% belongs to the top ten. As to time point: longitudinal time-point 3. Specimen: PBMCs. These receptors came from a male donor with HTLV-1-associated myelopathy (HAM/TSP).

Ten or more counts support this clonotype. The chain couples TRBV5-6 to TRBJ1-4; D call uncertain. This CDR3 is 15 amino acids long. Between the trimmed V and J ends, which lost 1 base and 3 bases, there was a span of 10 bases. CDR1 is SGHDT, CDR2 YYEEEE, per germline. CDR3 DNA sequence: TGTGCCAGCAGCTTGTTATCCACGGCTAATGAAAAACTGTTTTTT. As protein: CASSLLSTANEKLFF. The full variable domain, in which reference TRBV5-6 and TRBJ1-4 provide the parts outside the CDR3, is DAGVTQSPTHLIKTRGQQVTLRCSPKSGHDTVSWYQQALGQGPQFIFQYYEEEERQRGNFPDRFSGHQFPNYSSELNVNALLLGDSALYLCASSLLSTANEKLFFGSGTQLSVL.

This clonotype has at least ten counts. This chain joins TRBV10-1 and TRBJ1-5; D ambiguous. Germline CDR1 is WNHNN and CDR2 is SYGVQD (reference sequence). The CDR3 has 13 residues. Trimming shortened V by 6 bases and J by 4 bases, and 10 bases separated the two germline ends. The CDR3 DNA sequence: TGCGCCAGCAGCTCGAGTTTGAATCAGCCCCAGCATTTT. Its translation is CASSSSLNQPQHF.

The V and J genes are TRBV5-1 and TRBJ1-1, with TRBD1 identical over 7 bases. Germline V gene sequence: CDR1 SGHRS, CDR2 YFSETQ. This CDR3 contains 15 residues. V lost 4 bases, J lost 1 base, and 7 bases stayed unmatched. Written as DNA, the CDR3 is TGCGCCAGCAGCGTCTCCGGGACAGCGAACACTGAAGCTTTCTTT. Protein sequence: CASSVSGTANTEAFF.

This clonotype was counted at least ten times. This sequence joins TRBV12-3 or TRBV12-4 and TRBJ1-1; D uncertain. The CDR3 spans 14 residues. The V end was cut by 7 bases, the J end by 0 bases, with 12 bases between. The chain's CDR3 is CASTLGDMNTEAFF. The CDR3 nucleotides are TGTGCCAGCACCTTAGGAGACATGAACACTGAAGCTTTCTTT.

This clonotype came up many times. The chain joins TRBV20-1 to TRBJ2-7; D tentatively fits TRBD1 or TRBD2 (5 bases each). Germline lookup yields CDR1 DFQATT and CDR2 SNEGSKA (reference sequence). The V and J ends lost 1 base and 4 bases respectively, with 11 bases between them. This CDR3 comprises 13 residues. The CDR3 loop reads CSARAGATYEQYF. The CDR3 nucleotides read TGCAGTGCTAGAGCCGGGGCGACTTACGAGCAGTACTTC.

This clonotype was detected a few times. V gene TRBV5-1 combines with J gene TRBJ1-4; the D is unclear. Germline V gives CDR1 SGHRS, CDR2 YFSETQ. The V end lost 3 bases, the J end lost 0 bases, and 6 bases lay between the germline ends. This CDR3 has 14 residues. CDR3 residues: CASSSSTTNEKLFF. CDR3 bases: TGCGCCAGCAGCTCGAGTACAACTAATGAAAAACTGTTTTTT.

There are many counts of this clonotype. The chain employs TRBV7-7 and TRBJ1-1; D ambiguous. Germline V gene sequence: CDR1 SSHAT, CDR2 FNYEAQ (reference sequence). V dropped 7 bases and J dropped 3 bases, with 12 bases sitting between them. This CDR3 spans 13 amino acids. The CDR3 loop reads CASKRIEDTEAFF. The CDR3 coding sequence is TGTGCCAGCAAGAGGATTGAGGACACTGAAGCTTTCTTT.

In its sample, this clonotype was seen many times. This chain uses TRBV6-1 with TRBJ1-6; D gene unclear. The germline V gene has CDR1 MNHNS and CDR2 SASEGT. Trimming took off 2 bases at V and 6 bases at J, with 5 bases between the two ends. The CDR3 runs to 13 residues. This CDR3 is CASSEQFNSPLHF. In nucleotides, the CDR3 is TGTGCCAGCAGTGAACAGTTTAATTCACCCCTCCACTTT.

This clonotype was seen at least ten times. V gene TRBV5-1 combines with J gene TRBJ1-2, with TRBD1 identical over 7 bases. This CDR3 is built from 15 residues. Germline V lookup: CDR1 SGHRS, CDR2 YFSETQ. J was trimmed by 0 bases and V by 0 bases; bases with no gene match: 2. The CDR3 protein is CASSLEGTANYGYTF. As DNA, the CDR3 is TGCGCCAGCAGCTTGGAGGGGACAGCTAACTATGGCTACACCTTC.

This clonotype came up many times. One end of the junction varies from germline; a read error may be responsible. In nucleotides, the CDR3 is TGTGCCAGCAGTGAAGAACGTGGTTCATTCGGCCAGGTCTTC. Its protein product is CASSEERGSFGQVF. The chain combines TRBV2 with TRBJ2-1; no clear D gene. This CDR3 is 14 amino acids long. Germline-derived CDR1 and CDR2 are SNHLY and FYNNEI.

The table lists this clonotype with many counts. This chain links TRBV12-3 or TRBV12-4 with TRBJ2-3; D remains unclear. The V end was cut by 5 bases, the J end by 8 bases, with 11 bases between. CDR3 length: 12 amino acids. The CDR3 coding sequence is TGTGCCAGCAGTCCCCCACAGCCTACGCAGTATTTT. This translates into CASSPPQPTQYF.

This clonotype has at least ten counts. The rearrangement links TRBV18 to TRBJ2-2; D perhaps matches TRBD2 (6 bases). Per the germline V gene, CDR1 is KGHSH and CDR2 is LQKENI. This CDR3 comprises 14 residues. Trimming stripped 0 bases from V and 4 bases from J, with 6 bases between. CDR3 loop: CASSPPGGTGELFF. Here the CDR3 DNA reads TGTGCCAGCTCACCACCGGGGGGCACCGGGGAGCTGTTTTTT.

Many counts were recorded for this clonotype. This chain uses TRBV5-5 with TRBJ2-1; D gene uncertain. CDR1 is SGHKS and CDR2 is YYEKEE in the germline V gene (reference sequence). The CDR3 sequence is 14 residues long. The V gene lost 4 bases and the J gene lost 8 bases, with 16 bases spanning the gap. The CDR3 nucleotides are TGTGCCAGCAGCATATCCCCAGGTCGTGATGAGCAGTTCTTC. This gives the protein CASSISPGRDEQFF.

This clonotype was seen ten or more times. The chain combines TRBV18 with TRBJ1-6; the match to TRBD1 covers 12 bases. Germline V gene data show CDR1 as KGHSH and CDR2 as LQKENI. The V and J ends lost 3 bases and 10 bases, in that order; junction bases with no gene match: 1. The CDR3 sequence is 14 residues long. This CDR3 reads CASSPGTGGSPLHF. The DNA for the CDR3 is TGTGCCAGCTCACCCGGGACAGGGGGCTCACCCCTCCACTTT.

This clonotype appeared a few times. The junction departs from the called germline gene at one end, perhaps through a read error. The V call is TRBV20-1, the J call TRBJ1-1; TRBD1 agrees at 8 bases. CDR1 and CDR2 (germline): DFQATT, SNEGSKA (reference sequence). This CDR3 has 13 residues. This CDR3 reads CSAGDRGNTEAFF. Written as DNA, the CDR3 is TGCAGTGCTGGAGACAGGGGGAACACTGAAGCTTTCTTT.

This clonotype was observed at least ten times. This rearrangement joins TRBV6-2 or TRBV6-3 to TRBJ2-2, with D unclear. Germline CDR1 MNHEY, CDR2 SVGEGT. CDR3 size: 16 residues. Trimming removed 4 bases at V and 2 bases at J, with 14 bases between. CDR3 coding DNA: TGTGCCAGCAGTTTGTTCCGCCCGAGAAACACCGGGGAGCTGTTTTTT. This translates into CASSLFRPRNTGELFF.

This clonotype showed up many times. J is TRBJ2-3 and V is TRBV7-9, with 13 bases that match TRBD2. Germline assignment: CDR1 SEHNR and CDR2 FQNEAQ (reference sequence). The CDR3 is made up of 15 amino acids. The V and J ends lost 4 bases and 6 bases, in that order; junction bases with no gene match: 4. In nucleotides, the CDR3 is TGTGCCAGCAGCTCGACTAGCGGGGGGTCTGATACGCAGTATTTT. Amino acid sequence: CASSSTSGGSDTQYF.

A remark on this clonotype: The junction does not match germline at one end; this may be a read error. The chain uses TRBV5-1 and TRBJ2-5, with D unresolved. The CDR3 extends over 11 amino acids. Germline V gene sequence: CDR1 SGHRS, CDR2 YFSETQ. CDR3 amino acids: CASSMKDTQYF. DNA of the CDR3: TGCGCCAGCAGCATGAAAGATACCCAGTACTTC.

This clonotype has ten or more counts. The CDR3 loop is CASSLKSSGRYEQYF. CDR3 DNA: TGCGCCAGCAGCTTGAAATCTAGCGGGCGTTACGAGCAGTACTTC. The gene calls are TRBV5-1 and TRBJ2-7, with 8 bases fitting TRBD2. Germline V lookup: CDR1 SGHRS, CDR2 YFSETQ. V was pared by 1 base and J by 4 bases, with 7 bases of the junction left unmatched. The CDR3 loop spans 15 amino acids.

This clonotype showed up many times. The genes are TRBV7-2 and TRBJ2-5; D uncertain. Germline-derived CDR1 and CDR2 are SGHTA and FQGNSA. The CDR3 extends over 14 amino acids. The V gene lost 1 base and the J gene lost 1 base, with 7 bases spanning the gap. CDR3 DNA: TGTGCCAGCAGCTTAGTGCGGTCCCAAGAGACCCAGTACTTC. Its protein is CASSLVRSQETQYF. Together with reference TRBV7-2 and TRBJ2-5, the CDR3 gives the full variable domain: GAGVSQSPSNKVTEKGKDVELRCDPISGHTALYWYRQSLGQGLEFLIYFQGNSAPDKSGLPSDRFSAERTGGSVSTLTIQRTQQEDSAVYLCASSLVRSQETQYFGPGTRLLVL.

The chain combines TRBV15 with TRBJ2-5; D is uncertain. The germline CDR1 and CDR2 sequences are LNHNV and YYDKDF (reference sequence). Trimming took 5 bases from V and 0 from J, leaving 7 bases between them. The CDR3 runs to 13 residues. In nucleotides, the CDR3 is TGTGCCACCAGCGTAAGGTACCAAGAGACCCAGTACTTC. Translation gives CATSVRYQETQYF.

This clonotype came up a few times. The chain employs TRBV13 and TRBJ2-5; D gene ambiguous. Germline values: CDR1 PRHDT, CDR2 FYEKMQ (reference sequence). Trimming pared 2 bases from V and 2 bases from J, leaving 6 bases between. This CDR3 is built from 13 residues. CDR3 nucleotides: TGTGCCAGCAGCTTAACAATTCAAGAGACCCAGTACTTC. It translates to CASSLTIQETQYF.

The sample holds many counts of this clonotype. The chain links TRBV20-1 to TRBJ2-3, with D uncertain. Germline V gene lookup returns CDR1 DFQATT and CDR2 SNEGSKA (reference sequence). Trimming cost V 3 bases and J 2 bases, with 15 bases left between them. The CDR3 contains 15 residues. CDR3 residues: CSASNIQLNTDTQYF. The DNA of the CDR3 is TGCAGTGCTAGCAACATCCAATTGAACACAGATACGCAGTATTTT.